This T cell receptor (beta chain) was observed in a study of shared clonotypes between healthy human individuals. Background on the study: Per donor, three plates held CD4 naive cells, three held CD4 memory, two held CD8 naive and one held CD8 memory.

Libraries were prepared by immunoSEQ multiplex PCR; TCRdb keeps only in-frame clonotypes and omits some of them. The sample includes millions of clones, 90% to 95% seen only once; the top ten take around 0.14%. Nashville, Tennessee was home to all donors, who were Caucasian adults. The CDR3 covers 15 residues. With 4 bases removed from V and 3 bases from J, the gap between germline ends came to 16 bases. Germline-derived CDR1 and CDR2 are SGHRS and YFSETQ. The genes are TRBV5-1 and TRBJ1-1; D perhaps matches TRBD1 (5 bases). Sequenced: naive CD4+ T cells sorted from blood. This sample's subset: CD45RA+ positively selected. The clonotype originates from a man between 18 and 29 years old in good health. CDR3 DNA sequence: TGCGCCAGCAGCCCCCGGTGGGGCAGCGACACTGAAGCTTTCTTT. Encoded protein: CASSPRWGSDTEAFF.